Listed here are 10 T cell receptor beta chains from one sample, sequenced in a study of CD8 T cells in Susac syndrome. Random-hexamer reverse transcription was applied to about 0.5 to 1 ug RNA. In TCRdb, the immunoSEQ multiplex PCR reads were re-called with MiXCR into one record per CDR3 protein. Of about 80,000 distinct CDR3 sequences listed, approximately 96% are singletons. The sample consisted of CD8+ T cells from PBMCs. These receptors were obtained from a human donor with Susac syndrome.

The chain carries TRBV29-1 and TRBJ1-1, with a tentative D call TRBD1 (6 bases). The germline gives CDR1 SQVTM, CDR2 ANQGSEA. Trimming removed 6 bases at V and 4 bases at J, with 12 bases between. This CDR3 contains 12 residues. CDR3 in DNA: TGCAGCGTCTCTACAGGGTTCACTGAAGCTTTCTTT. This gives the protein CSVSTGFTEAFF. Based on the CDR3 plus reference TRBV29-1 and TRBJ1-1, the full variable domain is SAVISQKPSRDICQRGTSLTIQCQVDSQVTMMFWYRQQPGQSLTLIATANQGSEATYESGFVIDKFPISRPNLTFSTLTVSNMSPEDSSIYLCSVSTGFTEAFFGQGTRLTVV.

The chain joins TRBV6-5 to TRBJ2-5, with D perhaps matching TRBD2 (7 bases). The CDR3 length is 15 residues. CDR1 is MNHEY and CDR2 is SVGAGI in the germline V gene. V dropped 6 bases and J dropped 5 bases, with 19 bases sitting between them. The CDR3 spells CASSPMGGALETQYF. DNA for the CDR3: TGTGCCAGCAGCCCTATGGGGGGGGCTCTGGAGACCCAGTACTTC.

The rearrangement uses TRBV7-3 and TRBJ1-1, with D possibly TRBD1 on 5 matching bases. CDR3 length equals 15 residues. CDR1 SGHTA and CDR2 FQGTGA come from the germline V gene. The V end lost 0 bases, the J end lost 1 base, and 9 bases lay between the germline ends. CDR3 sequence reads: CASSLTGASNTEAFF. The CDR3 nucleotides read TGTGCCAGCAGCTTAACAGGGGCCTCGAACACTGAAGCTTTCTTT.

The chain links TRBV7-8 to TRBJ2-5; maybe TRBD1 (5 bases). V lost 4 bases, J lost 3 bases, and 12 bases lay in between. Germline values: CDR1 SGHVS, CDR2 FQNEAQ. CDR3 length: 14 amino acids. This CDR3 is CASSSLAGKETQYF. The CDR3 coding sequence is TGTGCCAGCAGCTCGCTCGCAGGGAAAGAGACCCAGTACTTC.

The chain recombines TRBV13 with TRBJ2-3; no definite D call. V lost 1 base and J lost 5, with 10 bases in between. The germline V gene encodes CDR1 PRHDT and CDR2 FYEKMQ (reference sequence). The CDR3 is 14 residues long. The CDR3 sequence: CASSLDSGGDTQYF. In DNA, the CDR3 is TGTGCCAGCAGCTTAGACTCCGGTGGAGATACGCAGTATTTT. Full variable domain (outside the CDR3, taken from reference TRBV13 and TRBJ2-3): AAGVIQSPRHLIKEKRETATLKCYPIPRHDTVYWYQQGPGQDPQFLISFYEKMQSDKGSIPDRFSAQQFSDYHSELNMSSLELGDSALYFCASSLDSGGDTQYFGPGTRLTVL.

This chain connects TRBV27 to TRBJ2-5; TRBD1 is a possible D gene (5 bases). V lost 2 bases and J 5 bases, leaving 12 bases between the germline ends. In germline, CDR1 is MNHEY, CDR2 SMNVEV (reference sequence). CDR3 length equals 14 residues. CDR3 in DNA: TGTGCCAGCAGTTTAGGGGCTAGTAAGGAGACCCAGTACTTC. Translated, it gives CASSLGASKETQYF.

The rearrangement links TRBV15 to TRBJ1-4; D gene ambiguous. CDR1 LNHNV and CDR2 YYDKDF come from the germline V gene (reference sequence). The V end lost 5 bases, the J end lost 1 base, and 11 bases lay between the germline ends. The CDR3 runs to 15 residues. CDR3 region: CATSLTGKTNEKLFF. The CDR3 DNA is TGTGCCACCAGCTTGACGGGAAAAACTAATGAAAAACTGTTTTTT.

This chain connects TRBV4-3 to TRBJ2-1; D may be TRBD2 (7 bases). Between the trimmed V and J ends, which lost 0 bases and 6 bases, there was a span of 21 bases. The CDR3 has 18 residues. Germline lookup yields CDR1 LGHNA and CDR2 YSLEER. CDR3 loop: CASSQDGFGGGPRNEQFF. In DNA form, the CDR3 reads TGCGCCAGCAGCCAAGACGGGTTTGGGGGGGGGCCTCGCAATGAGCAGTTCTTC.

The chain carries TRBV18 and TRBJ1-2; possibly TRBD1 for D (5 bases). Trimming removed 5 bases at V and 4 bases at J, with 17 bases between. The CDR3 has 15 residues. Per the germline V gene, CDR1 is KGHSH and CDR2 is LQKENI. The CDR3 DNA sequence: TGTGCCAGCTCAACAGGCCGGGCAGTCCCCTATGGCTACACCTTC. It translates to CASSTGRAVPYGYTF.

This sequence joins TRBV27 and TRBJ1-1, with D maybe TRBD1 (6 bases). Germline CDR1 is MNHEY and CDR2 is SMNVEV (reference sequence). V was trimmed by 1 base and J by 2 bases, leaving 11 bases between them. The CDR3 is 15 amino acids. The CDR3 is CASSLLRTANTEAFF. The CDR3 DNA is TGTGCCAGCAGTTTATTGCGGACAGCAAACACTGAAGCTTTCTTT.